These T cell receptor beta chains were read from a single sample in a study of patients and donors after allogeneic stem cell transplantation. TCRdb used MiXCR to reprocess the RT-PCR reads, holding one entry per CDR3 protein. The table lists 800,000 to 1,000,000 distinct CDR3 sequences, 18% of them singletons. The source material was blood, either unsorted or a sorted T cell fraction (not recorded which). These receptors were collected from a human donor who was either an allogeneic HSCT recipient or a stem cell or donor lymphocyte infusion donor (not recorded which). It is not recorded whose cells these are; they may come from a transplant donor. Each CDR3 is given with its conserved first and last residue. Each record gives: J gene, clone size, V gene, D gene, CDR3 protein, CDR3 DNA. A D gene is named only where the DNA matches it firmly. Clone size is given for some rows only: seen once, a few or many times, or a class if the clone is expanded.

>TRBJ2-5|.|TRBV3-1|TRBD1
CASSQERRKGAKETQYF
TGTGCCAGCAGCCAAGAGAGACGAAAGGGGGCGAAGGAGACCCAGTACTTC
>TRBJ1-2|.|TRBV5-4|.
CASSWTSPNYGYTF
TGTGCCAGCAGCTGGACGTCTCCTAACTATGGCTACACCTTC
>TRBJ2-1|.|TRBV24-1|.
CATSDLSGLGGKLEQFF
TGTGCCACCAGTGATTTAAGCGGTTTAGGCGGAAAACTAGAGCAGTTCTTC
>TRBJ2-7|few|TRBV4-1|TRBD2
CASSRASLAGYEQYF
TGCGCCAGCAGTCGAGCGAGTCTAGCGGGGTACGAGCAGTACTTC
>TRBJ2-7|.|TRBV7-9|TRBD2
CASSYSGRIDEQYF
TGTGCCAGCAGTTATAGCGGGAGGATAGACGAGCAGTACTTC
>TRBJ1-5|.|TRBV12-3/TRBV12-4|.
CASSRRDSNQPQHF
TGTGCCAGCAGTCGCCGGGACAGCAATCAGCCCCAGCATTTT
>TRBJ2-7|.|TRBV11-2|.
CASSLQREQYF
TGTGCCAGCAGCTTACAAAGGGAGCAGTACTTC
>TRBJ2-5|few|TRBV18|.
CASSPPFTETQYF
TGTGCCAGCTCACCACCGTTTACAGAGACCCAGTACTTC
>TRBJ1-5|.|TRBV19|.
CASSPQGFALRNQPQHF
TGTGCCAGTAGTCCCCAGGGATTTGCTCTGAGAAATCAGCCCCAGCATTTT
>TRBJ2-1|few|TRBV27|.
CASSLSGQQFF
TGTGCCAGCAGTTTATCGGGACAGCAGTTCTTC